This T cell receptor beta chain was profiled in a study of graft-versus-host responses after intestinal transplantation. About the research overall: Each recipient received a multivisceral, liver-intestinal, or isolated intestinal graft. Once they had received anti-thymocyte globulin induction, all recipients took tacrolimus and steroids for approximately 3 years.

Trimming removed 8 bases at V and 0 bases at J, with 8 bases between. There are 13 residues in the CDR3. CDR1 is ENHRY, CDR2 SYGVKD, per germline. In the case of this clone: Antigen specificity is unknown.

General observations from the study: High graft-versus-host to host-versus-graft T cell clonal ratios marked allografts of patients with graft-donor macrochimerism. Some GvH clones were seen earlier in gut or blood, suggesting intestinal origin.

The protocol was immunoSEQ multiplex PCR, while the TCRdb copy is restricted to in-frame clones and leaves out a portion. The sample includes some 69,000 clones, about nine tenths of them seen just once. This rearrangement joins TRBV10-3 to TRBJ2-1; D ambiguous. The sequencing used bone marrow, collected 700 to 850 days after intestinal transplantation. The clonotype comes from a human patient who received an intestinal transplant, so some T cells may come from the graft donor. CDR3 sequence: CAIGSGSYNEQFF. CDR3 DNA sequence: TGTGCCATCGGGTCGGGCTCCTACAATGAGCAGTTCTTC.